This T cell receptor (beta chain) was recovered during a study of T cell repertoires in cytomegalovirus infection. Overall study: TCR beta signatures that were public indicated CMV infection and matching HLA type.

V gave up 0 bases and J gave up 4 bases; unmatched junction bases: 6. CDR1 is SGHRS and CDR2 is YFSETQ in the germline V gene. This CDR3 contains 16 residues. TCRdb ran MiXCR on the reads and lists one entry per CDR3 protein. The repertoire has 450,000 to 600,000 distinct CDR3 sequences, around 11% of them found once; the top ten carry 10%. About this clonotype itself: Antigen: not known.

Study-wide results and limits: CMV-specific TCR beta clonotypes restricted by HLA-C were the ones dominating the ex vivo response. Totalled public TCR beta family frequency picked out people who carried CMV plus the relevant HLA.

The material sequenced was PBMCs. The chain links TRBV5-1 to TRBJ2-7, with 11 nucleotides matching TRBD1. The sequence derives from a human donor in good health (CMV status not recorded). Some clones in this sample may be carry-over from other donors' samples. The CDR3 loop is CASSLEPGQGEYEQYF. The CDR3 DNA is TGCGCCAGCAGCTTGGAACCGGGACAGGGGGAATACGAGCAGTACTTC.